This paragraph reports one TCR beta chain. What this receptor recognizes is not known. Base qualities were left out, and no much larger clone turns up one base away. The CDR1 and CDR2 encoded by the germline V gene are MDHEN and SYDVKM. Germline trimming amounts to 6 bases on V and 4 bases on J, with 4 as the count of junction bases outside the gene matches. The CDR3 covers 13 residues, taking in both the cysteine and the phenylalanine. Just CDR3 DNA is preserved here, 39 bases in frame from base 1. Patients with a history of autoimmune disease or receiving systemic immunosuppression were excluded from the trial. Peripheral blood for TCR sequencing was drawn from every dose cohort at baseline, at cycle 4 day 1 and at cycle 7 day 1. The samples were taken from a phase I, first-in-human, multicenter, open-label dose-escalation trial of ivuxolimab. Adults with locally advanced or metastatic head and neck squamous cell, hepatocellular, melanoma or renal cell carcinoma were enrolled in the trial. Before TCR sequencing, CD4+ and CD8+ T cells were separately sorted from peripheral blood.

Genomic DNA was extracted from sorted cells for sequencing of the TCRbeta CDR3 region. The immunoSEQ Assay was used to sequence the TCRbeta CDR3 regions. This is the immuneACCESS table as TCRdb keeps it, with only in-frame sequences that have V and J called. A part of the clones is gone; compared with another copy, unresolved V genes explain less than half, and the rest is unexplained. Present in this sample are fewer than 90,000 clones, 87% of which were seen just once. The biggest ten clones account for roughly 1.3% of the sample. This sample is drawn from a study of OX40 agonist ivuxolimab in advanced cancers. About the investigation overall: Ivuxolimab was an agonistic, fully human IgG2 monoclonal antibody directed against OX40 (CD134), a costimulatory receptor. Intravenous ivuxolimab was administered to patients every 2 weeks at six dose levels: 0.01, 0.1, 0.3, 1.5, 3 and 10 mg/kg. Of the approximately 50 dose-escalation patients, hepatocellular carcinoma was present in around 19, melanoma in approximately 15, renal cell carcinoma in 9 and head and neck cancer in 9. The dose-escalation cohort was almost 85% male with a mean age of about 58 years, ranging from roughly 23 to 80. Patients were allowed to have had prior anti-PD-1, anti-PD-L1 or anti-CTLA-4 therapy, and 40% to 45% of the dose-escalation patients had previously received checkpoint inhibitors. Partial responses occurred in three dose-escalation patients: two with cutaneous melanoma and one with hepatocellular carcinoma. The purpose of peripheral TCRbeta sequencing was to test whether ivuxolimab changed TCR sequence diversity and led to clonal T-cell expansion. The monotherapy dose-escalation portion (N ≈ 55 patients) of the phase I ivuxolimab trial is reported in the paper.

Points the paper makes about the study in general: On average, CD8+ T cells showed more expanded clones than CD4+ T cells after ivuxolimab. At doses from 0.1 to 3.0 mg/kg, clonal expansion was seen in both CD4+ and CD8+ blood T cells between baseline and week 6. The antigen specificity of the clonally expanded peripheral T cells was not determined. Low levels of normalized T-cell clonal expansion were also shown by some nonresponding patients. In the 0.1-3.0 mg/kg groups, partial responders had among the lowest normalized peripheral clonal expansion, particularly in CD8+ T cells.

The sequence derives from an adult with an advanced solid tumor such as melanoma, head and neck, liver or kidney cancer. The sample was CD4+ or CD8+ T cells sorted from blood, taken in a trial of the OX40 agonist ivuxolimab. The chain is assembled from TRBV28 and TRBJ2-3, and TRBD1 matches 7 of the central bases. At the DNA level, the sequence is TGTGCCAGCAGGACCCAGGGGGCAGATACGCAGTATTTT. It translates to CASRTQGADTQYF.